Sequencing of this T cell receptor beta chain was carried out in a study of T-cell reconstitution after alpha-beta-depleted transplantation in children. It was with unique molecular identifiers that the TCRbeta library was prepared. TCRdb reprocessed the PCR reads via MiXCR and lists one record per CDR3 protein. Among fewer than 120,000 distinct CDR3 sequences listed, 10% were seen once. Germline assignment: CDR1 SGHRS and CDR2 YFSETQ. V was clipped by 4 bases and J by 3 bases, with 14 bases between them. This CDR3 region has 15 residues. This clonotype was recorded many times. V is TRBV5-1 and J is TRBJ2-1, with D tentatively TRBD1 (6 bases). The sequencing used PBMCs from the stem cell graft donor, collected from the stem cell graft. The sequence was obtained from a human donor who donated a stem cell graft to a child with acute lymphoblastic leukemia. CDR3 nucleotides: TGCGCCAGCAGCGGGGGCCCTGGGGTCTACAATGAGCAGTTCTTC. Translating it yields CASSGGPGVYNEQFF.